The present T cell receptor beta chain was sequenced within a study of blood T cell repertoires in COVID-19. Sequenced by immunoSEQ multiplex PCR; TCRdb stores in-frame clones only, minus some. The sample includes about 180,000 clones, more than 80% of them seen just once. J was trimmed by 4 bases and V by 8 bases; bases with no gene match: 10. The CDR3 consists of 15 residues. The germline gives CDR1 SGHVS, CDR2 FQNEAQ. The chain is built from TRBV7-8 and TRBJ2-3; TRBD2 matches at 9 bases. This receptor was identified in a human donor in a cohort sampled during active COVID-19. Source material: peripheral blood. Written as DNA, the CDR3 is TGTGCCAGCGGATCTGGCGGGGGGGCTTCAGATACGCAGTATTTT. It is translated as CASGSGGGASDTQYF. Full variable domain (rest looked up from reference TRBV7-8 and TRBJ2-3): GAGVSQSPRYKVAKRGQDVALRCDPISGHVSLFWYQQALGQGPEFLTYFQNEAQLDKSGLPSDRFFAERPEGSVSTLKIQRTQQEDSAVYLCASGSGGGASDTQYFGPGTRLTVL.